This T cell receptor (beta chain) stems from a study of CXCR3-negative and CXCR3-positive naive CD8 T cells. Study-wide background: Per-library TRB read counts averaged about 1.5 +/- 0.3 million, adding up to 120 million to 150 million in total.

In preparing the TRB cDNA libraries, 5' RACE with UMI labels was used. Using the 5' RACE reads, TCRdb records one entry per CDR3 protein without DNA. This repertoire includes about 41,000 distinct CDR3 sequences. Germline V gene data show CDR1 as SGDLS and CDR2 as YYNGEE. This CDR3 spans 15 amino acids. Specimen: naive CXCR3- CD8+ T cells from blood. The subset is: CD45RO-CCR7+CD27+CD95- naive CD8+ T cells lacking CXCR3 (TNR3-). This chain uses TRBV9 with TRBJ2-1; TCRdb's D call of TRBD2 is untestable without DNA. The sequence was obtained from a human donor in good health. Some clones in this sample may be carry-over from other donors' samples. The CDR3 sequence: CASSVAWRGGNEQFF. Drawing the rest from reference TRBV9 and TRBJ2-1, the complete variable domain is DSGVTQTPKHLITATGQRVTLRCSPRSGDLSVYWYQQSLDQGLQFLIQYYNGEERAKGNILERFSAQQFPDLHSELNLSSLELGDSALYFCASSVAWRGGNEQFFGPGTRLTVL.